Listed below are T cell receptor beta chains from one sample, sequenced in a study of identical twins. TCRdb re-called the 5' RACE reads through MiXCR, storing one row per CDR3 protein. In the table there are some 560,000 distinct CDR3 sequences, around a tenth of which are singletons. Separately, the same data were catalogued under a study of yellow fever vaccine responses in identical twins.

Sequencing was done on a sample of PBMCs. Receptors were obtained from a young woman in good health. The conserved cysteine and the conserved F or W are not part of the CDR3 here. The D gene is left open where the match is weak.

>TRBV29-1|TRBD1
SVPGQGGGELF
>TRBV28|.
ASSLLERYNQPQH
>TRBV27|TRBD2
ASSPGLAGVPPRAQF
>TRBV20-1|.
SARDWAGILSNTEAF
>TRBV3-1|.
ASSQERRLGLKTQY
>TRBV4-3|.
ASSHMGLDSGEQF
>TRBV5-1|.
ASSFGDRTVGEQF
>TRBV19|.
ATSGAGELF
>TRBV27|TRBD2
ATTYYGPTSGTDNEQF
>TRBV2|.
ATQIRGAEAF
>TRBV6-2/TRBV6-3|TRBD1
ASSYTTTGTGVYDEQF
>TRBV29-1|TRBD1
SVDGQGGQY
>TRBV5-6|.
ASSFAGSNYEQY
>TRBV4-2|.
ASSQQLFSSENTIY
>TRBV11-1|.
ACSPRGKTYEQY
>TRBV20-1|.
SATTRIRMEQY
>TRBV30|TRBD2
AWTPGGYEQY
>TRBV21-1|.
ASSRRGPPQETQY
>TRBV6-5|.
ASSLNSRREKLF
>TRBV28|.
ASSSGSGYEQY
>TRBV12-3/TRBV12-4|.
ASSFPEQY
>TRBV20-1|TRBD2
SARGNSGGAWEQF
>TRBV15|TRBD2
ATSSTIAGDNTGELF
>TRBV20-1|TRBD2
SALLAGGPDTQY
>TRBV20-1|TRBD2
SARDRGGPASGRAVTGELF
>TRBV5-1|TRBD1
ASSSPLGTGRLETQY
>TRBV20-1|.
SAEQNLNTGELF
>TRBV20-1|.
SATTAPYEQY
>TRBV4-2|.
ASSQEGVIQY
>TRBV15|.
ATSRGGVGDTQY
>TRBV28|.
ASESLEKLF
>TRBV7-9|TRBD1
ASGGDRNYGYT
>TRBV6-1|TRBD2
ASRLAGDNEQF
>TRBV24-1|TRBD1
ATSEQGYEQY
>TRBV7-8|.
ASSFSYRTRQETQY
>TRBV7-2|TRBD2
ASSSWTSGGLRTQY
>TRBV7-2|TRBD2
ASSLVTSGLGGQY
>TRBV19|.
ASAWRRGEGNQPQH
>TRBV27|.
AARLKRTPIYEQY
>TRBV4-1|.
ASSQGWGIQETQY
>TRBV10-2|.
ASQTAYNEQF
>TRBV15|TRBD2
ATSRELAGENEQF
>TRBV9|.
ASSRDITGIPTITGELF
>TRBV7-6|TRBD1
ASSLRTGGVMNTEAF
>TRBV19|TRBD1
ASSRGQGFTGELF
>TRBV11-3|.
ASSAQGNEANVLT
>TRBV7-9|TRBD1
ASSFRDRVYEQY
>TRBV29-1|TRBD1
SVDIPGQYSYNEQF
>TRBV5-1|TRBD1
ASSFYGTVNTEAF
>TRBV19|TRBD2
ASSPGTSSYEQF
>TRBV7-9|.
ASSLGAGGAPGELF
>TRBV7-9|.
ASTFHRVVGLKETQY
>TRBV3-1|.
ASSQGSSYNEQF
>TRBV27|TRBD1
ASSLRGQVNQETQY
>TRBV5-4|.
ASSSSENTEAF